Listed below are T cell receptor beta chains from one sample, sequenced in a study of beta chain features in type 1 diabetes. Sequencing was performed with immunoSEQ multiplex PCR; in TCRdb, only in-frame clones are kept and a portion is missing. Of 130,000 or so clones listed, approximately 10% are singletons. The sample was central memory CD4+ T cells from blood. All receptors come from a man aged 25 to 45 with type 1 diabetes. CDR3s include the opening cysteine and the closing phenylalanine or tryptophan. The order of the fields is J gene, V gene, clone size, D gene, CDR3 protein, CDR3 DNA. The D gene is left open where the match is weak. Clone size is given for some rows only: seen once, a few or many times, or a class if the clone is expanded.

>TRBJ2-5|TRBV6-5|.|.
CASSPSLGGEYF
TGTGCCAGCAGTCCCTCCTTAGGGGGGGAGTACTTC
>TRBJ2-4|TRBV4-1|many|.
CASSNLRQSLRNIQYF
TGCGCCAGCAGCAACCTACGACAGAGCCTAAGGAACATTCAGTACTTC
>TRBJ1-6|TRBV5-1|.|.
CASSLQGYSYNSPLHF
TGCGCCAGCAGCTTACAGGGATACTCCTATAATTCACCCCTCCACTTT
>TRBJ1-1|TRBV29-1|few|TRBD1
CSVVTGASNTEAFF
TGCAGCGTTGTGACAGGGGCCTCCAACACTGAAGCTTTCTTT
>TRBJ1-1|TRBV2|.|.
CASSGPGGTTEAFF
TGTGCCAGCAGTGGGCCGGGGGGGACCACTGAAGCTTTCTTT
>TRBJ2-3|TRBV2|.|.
CASRGLSTDTQYF
TGTGCCAGCAGGGGCTTAAGCACAGATACGCAGTATTTT
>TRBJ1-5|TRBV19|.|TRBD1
CASSLELTGANQPQHF
TGTGCCAGTAGTTTGGAATTAACAGGGGCGAATCAGCCCCAGCATTTT
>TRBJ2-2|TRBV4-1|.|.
CASSQDHESTGELFF
TGCGCCAGCAGCCAAGATCATGAAAGCACTGGGGAGCTGTTTTTT
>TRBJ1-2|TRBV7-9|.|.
CASSLREGGGYTF
TGTGCCAGCAGCCTGCGCGAGGGCGGTGGCTACACCTTC
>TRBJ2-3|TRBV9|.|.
CASSGQSTDTQYF
TGTGCCAGCAGCGGGCAGTCCACAGATACGCAGTATTTT
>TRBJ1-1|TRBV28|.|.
CASSPPSTGTEAFF
TGTGCCAGCAGTCCGCCCTCGACTGGCACTGAAGCTTTCTTT
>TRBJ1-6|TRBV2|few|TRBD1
CASSGDRSNSPLHF
TGTGCCAGCAGTGGGGACAGATCTAATTCACCCCTCCACTTT
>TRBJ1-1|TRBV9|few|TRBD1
CASSVGQVGRTEAFF
TGTGCCAGCAGCGTGGGACAGGTTGGGAGAACTGAAGCTTTCTTT
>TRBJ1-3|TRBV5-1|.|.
CASSLGESGNTIYF
TGCGCCAGCAGCCTTGGGGAGTCTGGAAACACCATATATTTT
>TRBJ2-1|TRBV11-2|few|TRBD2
CASSLDGGGAREQFF
TGTGCCAGCAGCTTAGATGGCGGGGGGGCCCGAGAGCAGTTCTTC
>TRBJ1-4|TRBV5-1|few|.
CASSLGTEHEKLFF
TGCGCCAGCAGCCTCGGGACTGAGCATGAAAAACTGTTTTTT
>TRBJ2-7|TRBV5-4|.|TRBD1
CASSLGDRGEQYF
TGTGCCAGCAGCTTGGGGGACAGAGGCGAGCAGTACTTC
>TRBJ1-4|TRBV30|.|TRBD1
CAWSVSGGNEKLFF
TGTGCCTGGAGTGTCTCAGGGGGTAATGAAAAACTGTTTTTT
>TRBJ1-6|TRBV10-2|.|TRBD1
CASSQNGQGGSPLHF
TGCGCCAGCAGCCAGAATGGACAGGGAGGTTCACCCCTCCACTTT
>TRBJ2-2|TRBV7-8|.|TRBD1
CASSRDRDTGELFF
TGTGCCAGCAGCCGGGACAGGGACACCGGGGAGCTGTTTTTT
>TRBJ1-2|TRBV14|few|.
CASSQVAQAYGYTF
TGTGCCAGCAGCCAAGTCGCGCAGGCCTATGGCTACACCTTC
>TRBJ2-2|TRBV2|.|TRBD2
CASSAEAGGNTGELFF
TGTGCCAGCAGTGCGGAAGCGGGGGGGAACACCGGGGAGCTGTTTTTT
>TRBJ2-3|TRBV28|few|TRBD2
CASSPTSGGADTQYF
TGTGCCAGCAGTCCGACTAGCGGGGGGGCAGATACGCAGTATTTT
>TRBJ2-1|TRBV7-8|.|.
CASSITSGSYNEQFF
TGTGCCAGCAGCATCACTTCCGGGTCTTACAATGAGCAGTTCTTC
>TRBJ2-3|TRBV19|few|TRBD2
CASSTVAGTRRDTQYF
TGTGCCAGTAGTACCGTAGCGGGGACCCGCAGAGATACGCAGTATTTT
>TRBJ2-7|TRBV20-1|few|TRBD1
CSAGTVDEQYF
TGCAGTGCTGGGACAGTAGACGAGCAGTACTTC
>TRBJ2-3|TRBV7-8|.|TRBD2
CASSLGRGYTDTQYF
TGTGCCAGCAGCTTAGGGCGGGGGTACACAGATACGCAGTATTTT
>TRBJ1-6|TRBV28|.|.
CASSLFGGGSPLHF
TGTGCCAGCAGTTTGTTCGGGGGGGGTTCACCCCTCCACTTT
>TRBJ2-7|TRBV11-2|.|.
CASSLALGGGGLSSYEQYF
TGTGCCAGCAGCTTAGCCCTTGGCGGCGGGGGCCTTTCTTCCTACGAGCAGTACTTC
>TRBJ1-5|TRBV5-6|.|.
CASSLGGLQGQPQHF
TGTGCCAGCAGCTTGGGGGGGCTCCAAGGGCAGCCCCAGCATTTT
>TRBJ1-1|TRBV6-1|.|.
CASSVLRGTEAFF
TGTGCCAGCAGTGTCCTGCGAGGCACTGAAGCTTTCTTT
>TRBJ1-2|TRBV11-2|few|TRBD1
CASSLQGQLNYGYTF
TGTGCCAGCAGCTTACAGGGACAGCTAAACTATGGCTACACCTTC
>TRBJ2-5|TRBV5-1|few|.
CASSFPQETQYF
TGCGCCAGCAGCTTTCCACAAGAGACCCAGTACTTC
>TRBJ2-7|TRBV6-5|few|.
CASSRQGGWEQYF
TGTGCCAGCAGCCGACAGGGAGGATGGGAGCAGTACTTC
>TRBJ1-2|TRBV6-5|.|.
CASSPRQSFNYGYTF
TGTGCCAGCAGCCCCCGACAGAGTTTTAACTATGGCTACACCTTC
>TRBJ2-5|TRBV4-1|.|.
CASSQAGTPSETQYF
TGCGCCAGCAGCCAAGCCGGGACACCTTCTGAGACCCAGTACTTC
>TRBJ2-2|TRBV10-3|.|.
CAIRAQGNTGELFF
TGTGCCATCAGGGCGCAGGGTAACACCGGGGAGCTGTTTTTT
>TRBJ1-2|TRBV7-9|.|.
CASSLGSAGRYGYTF
TGTGCCAGCAGCTTAGGAAGTGCAGGTCGCTATGGCTACACCTTC
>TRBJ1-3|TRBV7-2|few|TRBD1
CASSHPGQGLNTIYF
TGTGCCAGCAGCCACCCGGGACAGGGTTTGAACACCATATATTTT
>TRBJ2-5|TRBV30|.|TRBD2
CAWSTGLPKETQYF
TGTGCCTGGAGTACGGGACTACCGAAAGAGACCCAGTACTTC
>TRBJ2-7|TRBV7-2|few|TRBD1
CASSTGTGEIKQYF
TGTGCCAGCAGCACCGGGACAGGGGAAATAAAGCAGTACTTC
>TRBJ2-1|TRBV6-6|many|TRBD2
CASSYILSGGPNEQFF
TGTGCCAGCAGTTACATCCTAAGCGGGGGGCCCAATGAGCAGTTCTTC
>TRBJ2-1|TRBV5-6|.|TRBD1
CASSPPGDRAYNEQFF
TGTGCCAGCAGCCCACCCGGGGACAGGGCCTACAATGAGCAGTTCTTC
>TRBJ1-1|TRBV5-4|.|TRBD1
CATAGQGAGDTEAFF
TGTGCCACGGCAGGGCAGGGGGCGGGGGACACTGAAGCTTTCTTT
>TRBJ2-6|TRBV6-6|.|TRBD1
CASSYLRGQGANVLTF
TGTGCCAGCAGTTACTTGAGGGGGCAAGGGGCCAACGTCCTGACTTTC